This TCR beta chain appears in the sequencing data of a study of blood T cell repertoires in COVID-19. The data were produced by immunoSEQ multiplex PCR, yet TCRdb's version contains in-frame clones alone and is incomplete. The table shows 250,000 to 350,000 clones, with approximately 86% occurring only once. The CDR3 loop spans 13 amino acids. Germline CDR1 and CDR2: MDHEN and SYDVKM. The V end was cut by 4 bases, the J end by 0 bases, with 4 bases between. This clone was counted only a few times. The J gene is TRBJ1-3, the V gene TRBV28; D uncertain. This receptor was identified in a woman aged 70 to 79 with COVID-19, enrolled during active disease. The sequencing input was peripheral blood. The DNA of the CDR3 is TGTGCCAGCAGTTCTTTCTCTGGAAACACCATATATTTT. Its translation is CASSSFSGNTIYF.